Presented here are 29 T cell receptor beta chains from one specimen sequenced in a study of vaccination effects on CD4 cells after COVID-19. The culture ran for nine to ten days, and then CD4+ T cells were isolated. No cognate antigen is known for these TCRs. Produced via immunoSEQ multiplex PCR; TCRdb's table is partial and in-frame only. The table records about 46,000 clones, roughly 80% of them present only once. The material sequenced was CD4+ T cells from PBMCs cultured without peptide, taken before COVID-19 vaccination. These receptor sequences come from a human donor who had a prior SARS-CoV-2 infection.

The chain joins TRBV19 to TRBJ2-7; no definite D call. Per the germline V gene, CDR1 is LNHDA and CDR2 is SQIVND (reference sequence). Trimming removed 5 bases from V and 8 bases from J, with 16 bases in between. The length of the CDR3 is 13 residues. This CDR3 reads CASSPGPRSKQYF. DNA for the CDR3: TGTGCCAGTAGTCCCGGACCACGAAGCAAGCAGTACTTC.

The chain is built from TRBV3-1 (or the pseudogene TRBV3-2) and TRBJ2-1, with TRBD1 identical over 7 bases. V gave up 2 bases and J gave up 7 bases; unmatched junction bases: 11. Germline loops: CDR1 LGHDT, CDR2 YNNKEL (reference sequence). The length of the CDR3 is 16 residues. The CDR3 region has the DNA TGTGCCAGCAGCCAAAACAGGGGTTCTGAATTGAATGAGCAGTTCTTC. Translation gives CASSQNRGSELNEQFF.

The chain recombines TRBV7-2 with TRBJ1-3, with 10 bases fitting TRBD1. The trim removed 1 base at V and 0 bases at J, leaving 6 bases unmatched. CDR1 and CDR2 from the germline V gene are SGHTA and FQGNSA. This CDR3 is built from 18 residues. The CDR3 loop reads CASSLVGTGVFSGNTIYF. The CDR3 DNA reads as TGTGCCAGCAGCTTAGTGGGGACAGGGGTTTTCTCTGGAAACACCATATATTTT.

CDR3 bases: TGTGCCAGCACCATACCTCTAGGGGCCAGTTCACCCCTCCACTTT. It is translated as CASTIPLGASSPLHF. This sequence joins TRBV21-1 and TRBJ1-6; whether TRBD1, the table's D call, matches the DNA was not checked. TRBV21-1 is a known pseudogene. The CDR3 has 15 amino acids.

The chain employs TRBV28 and TRBJ1-2, with D hard to call. This CDR3 is built from 13 residues. With 6 bases removed from V and 2 bases from J, the gap between germline ends came to 10 bases. Germline V gives CDR1 MDHEN, CDR2 SYDVKM. The CDR3 DNA reads as TGTGCCAGCAGAAACGGATTAAACTATGGCTACACCTTC. The encoded protein is CASRNGLNYGYTF.

The gene calls are TRBV3-1 (or the pseudogene TRBV3-2) and TRBJ2-3, with D possibly being TRBD2 (6 bases). Germline V gene lookup returns CDR1 LGHDT and CDR2 YNNKEL (reference sequence). The CDR3 length is 15 residues. V was clipped by 1 base and J by 6 bases, with 14 bases between them. The CDR3, as DNA: TGTGCCAGCAGCCAAGGACTAGTTGCCCTTGATACGCAGTATTTT. Protein sequence: CASSQGLVALDTQYF.

The chain uses TRBV6-5 and TRBJ2-2; no firm D call. Trimming cost V 5 bases and J 6 bases, with 7 bases left between them. The V gene's germline CDR1 is MNHEY and CDR2 SVGAGI. CDR3 length: 12 residues. DNA for the CDR3: TGTGCCAGCAGTCCTTATGCCGGGGAGCTGTTTTTT. This translates into CASSPYAGELFF.

The J gene is TRBJ2-7, the V gene TRBV3-1 (or the pseudogene TRBV3-2); TRBD1 matches 8 bases. V lost 0 bases to trimming and J lost 4 bases; unmatched junction nucleotides: 8. This CDR3 is 16 amino acids long. Germline CDR1 LGHDT, CDR2 YNNKEL (reference sequence). The CDR3 is CASSQEERTGFYEQYF. The CDR3 region has the DNA TGTGCCAGCAGCCAAGAAGAACGGACAGGGTTTTACGAGCAGTACTTC.

This chain connects TRBV27 to TRBJ1-5; D is undetermined. CDR3 length equals 16 residues. V gave up 5 bases and J gave up 3 bases, with 17 bases separating them. The germline V gene encodes CDR1 MNHEY and CDR2 SMNVEV (reference sequence). The CDR3 nucleotides read TGTGCCAGCAGTCCCCTGGGCAAGGTACTCAATCAGCCCCAGCATTTT. It specifies CASSPLGKVLNQPQHF.

This chain uses TRBV7-2 with TRBJ1-1, with a weak D call TRBD1 (6 bases). The length of the CDR3 is 14 residues. Trimming removed 4 bases from V and 3 bases from J, with 12 bases in between. Germline V CDR1 and CDR2: SGHTA, FQGNSA. CDR3: CASSSQGGDTEAFF. CDR3 in DNA: TGTGCCAGCAGCTCACAGGGAGGTGACACTGAAGCTTTCTTT.

This rearrangement joins TRBV5-4 to TRBJ1-4, with 7 bases matching TRBD1. V was clipped by 1 base and J by 5 bases; unmatched bases: 5. Germline CDR1 and CDR2: SGHNT and YYREEE (reference sequence). This CDR3 has 15 amino acids. CDR3 loop: CASSLKGARNEKLFF. The CDR3, as DNA: TGTGCCAGCAGCTTGAAGGGGGCAAGGAATGAAAAACTGTTTTTT.

V gene TRBV11-3 combines with J gene TRBJ2-7; tentative D call: TRBD1 (6 bases). There are 15 residues in the CDR3. Germline lookup yields CDR1 SGHNT and CDR2 YENEEA. The V and J ends lost 4 bases and 2 bases respectively, with 15 bases between them. The CDR3 DNA reads TGTGCCAGCAGCTATGGGGACATGAGAGCCTACGAGCAGTACTTC. This sequence encodes CASSYGDMRAYEQYF.

J is TRBJ2-7 and V is TRBV2; TRBD2 matches at 15 bases. This CDR3 comprises 19 residues. The J segment lost 3 bases and the V segment lost 7 bases, leaving 16 bases of the junction unmatched. Looked up from germline, CDR1 is SNHLY and CDR2 is FYNNEI. CDR3 protein: CASTGTSGGPELFYYEQYF. The CDR3, as DNA: TGTGCCAGCACCGGGACTAGCGGGGGGCCAGAGCTCTTTTACTACGAGCAGTACTTC.

The V gene is TRBV30, the J gene TRBJ2-1; D unclear. Germline CDR1 is GTSNPN and CDR2 is SVGIG (reference sequence). The V end lost 0 bases, the J end lost 5 bases, and 11 bases lay between the germline ends. The CDR3 runs 14 residues. This chain's CDR3 is CAWSVRYGNNEQFF. Here the CDR3 DNA reads TGTGCCTGGAGTGTACGATACGGAAACAATGAGCAGTTCTTC.

To note about this clone: One end of the junction fails to match germline, which may point to a read error. The same CDR3 also results from other DNA sequences found in this sample. The chain has TRBV7-3 and TRBJ2-3, with D possibly TRBD1 on 7 matching bases. This CDR3 is built from 18 residues. Per germline, CDR1 SGHTA and CDR2 FQGTGA. CDR3 protein: CASSLTIRGAPGADTQYF. CDR3 nucleotides: TGTGCCAGCAGCTTAACGATCAGGGGGGCGCCGGGCGCAGATACACAGTATTTT.

The V gene is TRBV12-3 or TRBV12-4, the J gene TRBJ1-6; tentative D call: TRBD1 (5 bases). Deletions cut 7 bases from V and 10 bases from J, with 14 bases between. This CDR3 is 13 amino acids long. The CDR3 is CASNMGVGSPLHF. The CDR3 DNA sequence: TGTGCCAGCAACATGGGGGTAGGCTCACCCCTCCACTTT.

The chain carries TRBV6-4 and TRBJ2-7, with D perhaps matching TRBD2 (6 bases). The CDR3 runs to 14 residues. Trimming removed 10 bases at V and 5 bases at J, with 21 bases between. Germline V gene lookup returns CDR1 MRHNA and CDR2 SNTAGT. The CDR3 reads CATDGLPTHHEQYF. The DNA of the CDR3 is TGTGCCACCGACGGACTACCCACACATCACGAGCAGTACTTC.

The chain links TRBV3-1 (or the pseudogene TRBV3-2) to TRBJ1-2, with TRBD1 as a possible D gene (5 bases). The V gene lost 1 base and the J gene lost 5 bases, with 8 bases spanning the gap. Per the germline V gene, CDR1 is LGHDT and CDR2 is YNNKEL (reference sequence). This CDR3 region has 13 residues. The CDR3 nucleotides are TGTGCCAGCAGCCAAGCGGGGGAGTATGGCTACACCTTC. Protein: CASSQAGEYGYTF.

This chain links TRBV6-5 with TRBJ1-5; 7 nucleotides align to TRBD1. V shed 6 bases and J 4 bases; nucleotides not matched to a gene: 3. Germline lookup yields CDR1 MNHEY and CDR2 SVGAGI. CDR3 length equals 13 residues. In nucleotides, the CDR3 is TGTGCCAGCAGCCGGGACAGTAATCAGCCCCAGCATTTT. Its protein product is CASSRDSNQPQHF.

V usage is TRBV18 and J usage is TRBJ2-3; unclear D gene. The CDR3 loop spans 14 amino acids. Looked up from germline, CDR1 is KGHSH and CDR2 is LQKENI. V lost 2 bases and J lost 3, with 9 bases in between. Here the CDR3 reads CASSPASRTDTQYF. The DNA of the CDR3 is TGTGCCAGCTCACCAGCCTCGAGGACAGATACGCAGTATTTT. The entire variable domain, with the rest obtained from reference TRBV18 and TRBJ2-3, is as follows: NAGVMQNPRHLVRRRGQEARLRCSPMKGHSHVYWYRQLPEEGLKFMVYLQKENIIDESGMPKERFSAEFPKEGPSILRIQQVVRGDSAAYFCASSPASRTDTQYFGPGTRLTVL.

About this clone itself: At one boundary the junction diverges from the germline segment, which might be a read error. The chain combines TRBV7-7 with TRBJ2-3; no clear D gene. Germline values: CDR1 SSHAT, CDR2 FNYEAQ (reference sequence). The CDR3 is 13 amino acids. The CDR3 nucleotides are TGTGCTAGCAGCTTTACCCTCGGAGATACGCAGTATTTT. It translates to CASSFTLGDTQYF.

This clone was counted a few times. This rearrangement joins TRBV30 to TRBJ1-3; D remains ambiguous. The CDR3 spans 14 residues. CDR1 and CDR2 (germline): GTSNPN, SVGIG (reference sequence). V was pared by 6 bases and J by 0 bases, with 12 bases between. CDR3 loop: CACSNRVSGNTIYF. DNA of the CDR3: TGTGCCTGCAGCAACAGAGTCTCTGGAAACACCATATATTTT.

The genes are TRBV6-5 and TRBJ1-4; no reliable D call. V was clipped by 6 bases and J by 0 bases, with 11 bases between them. Germline values: CDR1 MNHEY, CDR2 SVGAGI. This CDR3 is built from 15 residues. CDR3: CASRILFSTNEKLFF. As DNA, the CDR3 is TGTGCCAGCAGGATTCTGTTTTCAACTAATGAAAAACTGTTTTTT.

This clone is medium-sized (0.01 to 0.1%) in the sample. V gene TRBV14 combines with J gene TRBJ2-3; weak D call: TRBD1 (5 bases). CDR1 SGHDN and CDR2 FVKESK come from the germline V gene. The length of the CDR3 is 15 residues. V was shortened by 0 bases and J by 2 bases, with 9 bases between the two germline ends. The CDR3 region is CASSQEDTYTDTQYF. CDR3 nucleotide sequence: TGTGCCAGCAGCCAAGAGGACACCTACACAGATACGCAGTATTTT.

The chain is built from TRBV6-5 and TRBJ1-5, with TRBD1 as a possible D gene (5 bases). This CDR3 region has 14 residues. Trimming took 7 bases from V and 1 from J, leaving 11 bases between them. Germline-derived CDR1 and CDR2 are MNHEY and SVGAGI. CDR3 sequence reads: CASTRQTSNQPQHF. In DNA form, the CDR3 reads TGTGCCAGCACGAGACAGACAAGCAATCAGCCCCAGCATTTT.

The chain couples TRBV7-2 to TRBJ2-5; 8 bases are shared with TRBD1. CDR1 is SGHTA, CDR2 FQGNSA, per germline. V shed 5 bases, J shed 2 bases, and the junction held 7 bases outside the gene matches. This CDR3 region has 15 residues. The CDR3 DNA reads as TGTGCCAGCAGCACTCAGGGGGCCATTCAAGAGACCCAGTACTTC. Residues: CASSTQGAIQETQYF.

The chain links TRBV30 to TRBJ2-3; the D gene is possibly TRBD2 (6 bases). The V and J ends lost 5 bases and 1 base respectively, with 13 bases between them. The germline V gene encodes CDR1 GTSNPN and CDR2 SVGIG (reference sequence). The CDR3 is 14 residues long. CDR3 in DNA: TGTGCCTGGGCGCGGGGCCTGGGCACAGATACGCAGTATTTT. Residues: CAWARGLGTDTQYF.

This clone was seen more than once but under ten times. The chain links TRBV7-9 to TRBJ1-6, with 7 bases matching TRBD1. The CDR3 contains 13 residues. V lost 8 bases to trimming and J lost 6 bases; unmatched junction nucleotides: 4. Germline V gene data show CDR1 as SEHNR and CDR2 as FQNEAQ (reference sequence). CDR3: CASGTEINSPLHF. In DNA form, the CDR3 reads TGTGCCAGCGGGACAGAAATTAATTCACCCCTCCACTTT.

This clone was found once. The rearrangement joins TRBV28 to TRBJ2-1; D may correspond to TRBD1 or TRBD2 (6 bases each). The ends were cut back, 6 bases at V and 12 bases at J, with 12 bases in the middle. The V gene's germline CDR1 is MDHEN and CDR2 SYDVKM. There are 11 residues in the CDR3. This CDR3 is CASSGGLRQFF. DNA of the CDR3: TGTGCCAGCAGCGGGGGCCTTCGGCAGTTCTTC.